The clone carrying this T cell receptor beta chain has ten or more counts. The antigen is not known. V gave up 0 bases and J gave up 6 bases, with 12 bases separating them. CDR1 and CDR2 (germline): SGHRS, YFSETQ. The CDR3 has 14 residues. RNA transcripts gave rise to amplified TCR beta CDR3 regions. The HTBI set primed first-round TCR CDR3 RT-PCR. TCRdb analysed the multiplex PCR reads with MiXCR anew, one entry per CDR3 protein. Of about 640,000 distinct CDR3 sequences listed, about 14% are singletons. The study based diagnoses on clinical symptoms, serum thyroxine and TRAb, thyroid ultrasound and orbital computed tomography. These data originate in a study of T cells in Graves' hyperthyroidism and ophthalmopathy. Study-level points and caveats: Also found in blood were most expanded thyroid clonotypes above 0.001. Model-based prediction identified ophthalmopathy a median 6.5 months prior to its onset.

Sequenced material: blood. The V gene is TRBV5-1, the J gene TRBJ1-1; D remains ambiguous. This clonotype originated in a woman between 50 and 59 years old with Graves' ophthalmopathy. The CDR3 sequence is CASSLDSGMAEAFF. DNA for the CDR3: TGCGCCAGCAGCTTGGATTCGGGGATGGCTGAAGCTTTCTTT.